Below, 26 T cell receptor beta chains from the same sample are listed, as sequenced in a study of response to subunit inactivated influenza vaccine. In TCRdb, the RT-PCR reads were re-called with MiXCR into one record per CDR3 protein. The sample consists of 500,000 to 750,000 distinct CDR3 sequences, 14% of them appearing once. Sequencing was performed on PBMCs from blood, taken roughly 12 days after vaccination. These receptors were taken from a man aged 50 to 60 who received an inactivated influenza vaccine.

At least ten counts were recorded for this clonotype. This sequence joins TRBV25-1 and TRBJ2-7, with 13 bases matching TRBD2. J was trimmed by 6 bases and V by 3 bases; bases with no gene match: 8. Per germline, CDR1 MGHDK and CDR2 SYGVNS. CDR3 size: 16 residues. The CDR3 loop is CASSESTSGRASEQYF. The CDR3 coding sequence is TGTGCCAGCAGTGAGTCTACTAGCGGGAGGGCCTCCGAGCAGTACTTC.

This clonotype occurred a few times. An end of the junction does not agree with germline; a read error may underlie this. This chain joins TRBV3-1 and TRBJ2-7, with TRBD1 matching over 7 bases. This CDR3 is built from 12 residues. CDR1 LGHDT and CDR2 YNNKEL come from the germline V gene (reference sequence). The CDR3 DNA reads TGTGCCAGCAGCCAAGAGCCGGGACAGTTCCTATTC. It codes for CASSQEPGQFLF.

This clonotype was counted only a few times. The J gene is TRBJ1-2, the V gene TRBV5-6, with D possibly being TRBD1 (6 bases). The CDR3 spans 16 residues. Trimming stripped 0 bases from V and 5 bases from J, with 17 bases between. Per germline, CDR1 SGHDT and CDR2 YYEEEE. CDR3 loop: CASSLEDSRNLYGYTF. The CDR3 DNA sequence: TGTGCCAGCAGCTTGGAGGACAGTCGAAACCTTTATGGCTACACCTTC.

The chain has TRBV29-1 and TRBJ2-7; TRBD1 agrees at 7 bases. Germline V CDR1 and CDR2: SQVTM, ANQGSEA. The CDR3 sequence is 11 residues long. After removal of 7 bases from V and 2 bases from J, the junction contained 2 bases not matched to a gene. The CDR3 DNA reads TGCAGCGCCACAGGGGCCTACGAGCAGTACTTC. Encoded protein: CSATGAYEQYF.

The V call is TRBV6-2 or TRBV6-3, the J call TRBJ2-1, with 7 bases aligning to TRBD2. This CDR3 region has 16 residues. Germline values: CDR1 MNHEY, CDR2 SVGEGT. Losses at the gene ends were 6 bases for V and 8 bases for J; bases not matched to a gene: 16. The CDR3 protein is CASRGSDGGKRDEQFF. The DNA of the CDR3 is TGTGCCAGCAGGGGGTCGGACGGGGGGAAGAGGGATGAGCAGTTCTTC.

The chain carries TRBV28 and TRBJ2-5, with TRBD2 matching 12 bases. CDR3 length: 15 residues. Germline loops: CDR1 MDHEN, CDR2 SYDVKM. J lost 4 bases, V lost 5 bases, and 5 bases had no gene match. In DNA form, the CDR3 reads TGTGCCAGCAGTGAACGACTAGCGGGAGTAGAGACCCAGTACTTC. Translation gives CASSERLAGVETQYF.

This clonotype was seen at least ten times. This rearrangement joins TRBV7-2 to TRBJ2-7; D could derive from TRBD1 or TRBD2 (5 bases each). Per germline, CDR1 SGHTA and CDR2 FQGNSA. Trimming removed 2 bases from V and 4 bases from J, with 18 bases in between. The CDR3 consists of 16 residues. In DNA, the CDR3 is TGTGCCAGCAGCTTAATATATGGGTTGAGGGGTTACGAGCAGTACTTC. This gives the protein CASSLIYGLRGYEQYF. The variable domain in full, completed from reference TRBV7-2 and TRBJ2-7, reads GAGVSQSPSNKVTEKGKDVELRCDPISGHTALYWYRQSLGQGLEFLIYFQGNSAPDKSGLPSDRFSAERTGGSVSTLTIQRTQQEDSAVYLCASSLIYGLRGYEQYFGPGTRLTVT.

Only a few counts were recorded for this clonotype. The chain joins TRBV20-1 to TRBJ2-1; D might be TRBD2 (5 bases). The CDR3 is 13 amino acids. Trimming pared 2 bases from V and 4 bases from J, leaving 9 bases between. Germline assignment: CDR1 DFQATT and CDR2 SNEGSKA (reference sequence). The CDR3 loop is CSARSPGYNEQFF. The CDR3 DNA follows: TGCAGTGCTAGAAGTCCGGGATACAATGAGCAGTTCTTC.

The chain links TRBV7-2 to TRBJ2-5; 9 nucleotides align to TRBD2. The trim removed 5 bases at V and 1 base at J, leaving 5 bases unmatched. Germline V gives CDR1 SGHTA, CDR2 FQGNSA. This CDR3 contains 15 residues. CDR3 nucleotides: TGTGCCAGCAGCCGCTCTAGCGGGATCCAAGAGACCCAGTACTTC. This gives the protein CASSRSSGIQETQYF. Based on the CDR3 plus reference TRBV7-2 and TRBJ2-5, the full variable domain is GAGVSQSPSNKVTEKGKDVELRCDPISGHTALYWYRQSLGQGLEFLIYFQGNSAPDKSGLPSDRFSAERTGGSVSTLTIQRTQQEDSAVYLCASSRSSGIQETQYFGPGTRLLVL.

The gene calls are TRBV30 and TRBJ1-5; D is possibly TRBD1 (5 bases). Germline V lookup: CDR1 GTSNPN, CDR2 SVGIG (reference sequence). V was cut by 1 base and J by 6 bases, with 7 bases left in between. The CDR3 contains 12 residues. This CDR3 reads CAWSGGAQPQHF. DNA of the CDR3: TGTGCCTGGAGTGGTGGGGCTCAGCCCCAGCATTTT.

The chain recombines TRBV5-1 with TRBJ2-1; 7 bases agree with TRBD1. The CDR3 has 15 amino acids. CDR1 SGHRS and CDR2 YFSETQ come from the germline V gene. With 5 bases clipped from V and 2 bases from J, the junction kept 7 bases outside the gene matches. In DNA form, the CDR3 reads TGCGCCAGCAGAGCCAGGGGGTTGACCTACAATGAGCAGTTCTTC. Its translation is CASRARGLTYNEQFF.

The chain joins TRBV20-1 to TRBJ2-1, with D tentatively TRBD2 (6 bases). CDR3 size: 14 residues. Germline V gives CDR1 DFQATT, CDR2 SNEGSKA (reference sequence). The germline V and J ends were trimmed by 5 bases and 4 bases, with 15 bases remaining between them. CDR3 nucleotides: TGCAGTGCTGTGAGGCTAGCGAATTACAATGAGCAGTTCTTC. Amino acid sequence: CSAVRLANYNEQFF.

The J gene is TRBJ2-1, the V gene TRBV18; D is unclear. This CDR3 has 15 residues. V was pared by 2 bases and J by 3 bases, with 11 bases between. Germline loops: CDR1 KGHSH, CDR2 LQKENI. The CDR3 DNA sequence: TGTGCCAGCTCACCAAGGTATGGGGACTACAATGAGCAGTTCTTC. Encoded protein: CASSPRYGDYNEQFF.

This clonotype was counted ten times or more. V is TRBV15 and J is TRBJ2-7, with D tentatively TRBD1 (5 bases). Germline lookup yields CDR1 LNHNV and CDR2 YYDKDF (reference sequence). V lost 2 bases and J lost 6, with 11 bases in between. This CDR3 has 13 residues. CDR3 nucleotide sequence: TGTGCCACCAGCAGACAGGGATTGGGCGAGCAGTACTTC. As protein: CATSRQGLGEQYF.

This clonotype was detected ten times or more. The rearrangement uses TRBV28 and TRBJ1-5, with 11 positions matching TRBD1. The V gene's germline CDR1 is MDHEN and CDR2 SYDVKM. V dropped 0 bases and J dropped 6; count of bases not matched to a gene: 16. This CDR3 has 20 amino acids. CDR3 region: CASSLWFGTGGSFGAQPQHF. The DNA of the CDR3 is TGTGCCAGCAGTTTATGGTTCGGGACAGGGGGATCCTTTGGGGCTCAGCCCCAGCATTTT.

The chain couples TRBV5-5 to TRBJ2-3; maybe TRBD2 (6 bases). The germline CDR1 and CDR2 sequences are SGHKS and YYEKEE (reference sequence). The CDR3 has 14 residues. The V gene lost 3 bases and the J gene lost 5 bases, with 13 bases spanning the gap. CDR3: CASSYSGLGDTQYF. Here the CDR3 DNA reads TGTGCCAGCAGCTACTCGGGACTGGGAGATACGCAGTATTTT.

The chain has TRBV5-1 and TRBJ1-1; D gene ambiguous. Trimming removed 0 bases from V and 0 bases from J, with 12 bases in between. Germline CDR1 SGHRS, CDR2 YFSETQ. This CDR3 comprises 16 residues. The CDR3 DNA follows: TGCGCCAGCAGCTTGGGGTCCGGGGTGATGAACACTGAAGCTTTCTTT. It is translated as CASSLGSGVMNTEAFF.

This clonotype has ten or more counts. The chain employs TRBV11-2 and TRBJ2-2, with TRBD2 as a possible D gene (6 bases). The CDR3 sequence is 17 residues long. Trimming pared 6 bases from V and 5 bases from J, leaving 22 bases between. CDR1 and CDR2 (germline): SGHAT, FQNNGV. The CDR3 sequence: CASRGVKKSRGTGELFF. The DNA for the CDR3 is TGTGCCAGCAGAGGGGTAAAAAAATCCCGGGGGACCGGGGAGCTGTTTTTT.

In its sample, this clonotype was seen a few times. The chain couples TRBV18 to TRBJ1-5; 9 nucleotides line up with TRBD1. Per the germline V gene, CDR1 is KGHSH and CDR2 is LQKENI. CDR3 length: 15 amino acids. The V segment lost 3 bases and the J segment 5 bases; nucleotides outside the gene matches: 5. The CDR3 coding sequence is TGTGCCAGCTCACCGCGGGGACAGGGCCATCAGCCCCAGCATTTT. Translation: CASSPRGQGHQPQHF.

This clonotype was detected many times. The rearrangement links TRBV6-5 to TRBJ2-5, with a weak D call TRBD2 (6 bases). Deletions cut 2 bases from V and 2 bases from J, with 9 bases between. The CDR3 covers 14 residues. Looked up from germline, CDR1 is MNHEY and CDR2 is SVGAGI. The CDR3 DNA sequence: TGTGCCAGCAGTTACCGACTAGAACAAGAGACCCAGTACTTC. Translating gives CASSYRLEQETQYF.

CDR3 residues: CASSDRTGDQPQHF. The CDR3 DNA follows: TGTGCCAGCAGTGATCGTACCGGGGATCAGCCCCAGCATTTT. The chain recombines TRBV25-1 with TRBJ1-5, with D unclear. V dropped 3 bases and J dropped 5 bases, with 11 bases sitting between them. The germline gives CDR1 MGHDK, CDR2 SYGVNS. The CDR3 extends over 14 amino acids.

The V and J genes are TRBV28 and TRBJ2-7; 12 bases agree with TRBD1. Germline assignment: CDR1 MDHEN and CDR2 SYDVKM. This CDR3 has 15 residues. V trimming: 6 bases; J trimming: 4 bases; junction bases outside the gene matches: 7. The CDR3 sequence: CASSTGTGGQYEQYF. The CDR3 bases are TGTGCCAGCAGCACCGGGACAGGGGGCCAATACGAGCAGTACTTC.

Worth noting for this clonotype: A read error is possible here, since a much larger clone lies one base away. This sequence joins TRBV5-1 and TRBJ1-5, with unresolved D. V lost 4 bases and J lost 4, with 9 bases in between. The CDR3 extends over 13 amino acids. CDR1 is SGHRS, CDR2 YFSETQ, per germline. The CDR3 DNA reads TGCGCCAGCAGCCATGGACGAAATCAGCCCCAGCATTTT. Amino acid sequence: CASSHGRNQPQHF. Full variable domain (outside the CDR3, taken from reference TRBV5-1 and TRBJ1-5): KAGVTQTPRYLIKTRGQQVTLSCSPISGHRSVSWYQQTPGQGLQFLFEYFSETQRNKGNFPGRFSGRQFSNSRSEMNVSTLELGDSALYLCASSHGRNQPQHFGDGTRLSIL.

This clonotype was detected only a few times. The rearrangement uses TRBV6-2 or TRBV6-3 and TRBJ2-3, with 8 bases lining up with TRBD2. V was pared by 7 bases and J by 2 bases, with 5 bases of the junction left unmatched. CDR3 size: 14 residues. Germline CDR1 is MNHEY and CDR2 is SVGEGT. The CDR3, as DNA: TGTGCCAGCACGGGACTAGTTAACACAGATACGCAGTATTTT. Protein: CASTGLVNTDTQYF.

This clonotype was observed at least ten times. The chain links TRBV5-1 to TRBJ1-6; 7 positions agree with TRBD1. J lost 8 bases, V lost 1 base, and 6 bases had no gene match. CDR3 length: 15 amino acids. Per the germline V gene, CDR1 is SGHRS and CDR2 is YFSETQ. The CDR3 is CASSLNWQGDSPLHF. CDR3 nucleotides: TGCGCCAGCAGCTTGAATTGGCAGGGGGATTCACCCCTCCACTTT.

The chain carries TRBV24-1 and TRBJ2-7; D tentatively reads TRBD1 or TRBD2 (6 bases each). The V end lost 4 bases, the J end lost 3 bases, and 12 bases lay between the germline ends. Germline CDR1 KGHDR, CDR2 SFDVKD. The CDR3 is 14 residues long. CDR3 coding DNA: TGTGCCACCAGTGAGGGGGGACAAAGCTACGAGCAGTACTTC. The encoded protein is CATSEGGQSYEQYF.